The 26 T cell receptor beta chains reported below all come from one sample, sequenced in a study of cytomegalovirus exposure and HLA in healthy donors. The repertoire was sequenced with immunoSEQ multiplex PCR; TCRdb's copy has only in-frame clones and lacks some. The repertoire has some 130,000 clones, 82% of them found once; the top ten carry about 27%. The sequenced material came from PBMCs. These receptors originate from a man aged 30 to 45 in good health and CMV-seropositive.

This chain links TRBV30 with TRBJ2-7; the D gene is possibly TRBD1 (6 bases). Germline V gives CDR1 GTSNPN, CDR2 SVGIG (reference sequence). CDR3 length equals 14 residues. Trimming took off 1 base at V and 3 bases at J, with 13 bases between the two ends. The DNA of the CDR3 is TGTGCCTGGAGTGACAGGGTGGTTTTCTACGAGCAGTACTTC. Protein: CAWSDRVVFYEQYF.

This chain links TRBV5-1 with TRBJ1-2; 8 nucleotides match TRBD1. This CDR3 is built from 14 residues. The V gene's germline CDR1 is SGHRS and CDR2 YFSETQ. V shed 4 bases and J 6 bases; nucleotides not matched to a gene: 8. CDR3 residues: CASSAGQGFNGYTF. The CDR3 DNA reads as TGCGCCAGCAGCGCCGGACAGGGCTTTAATGGCTACACCTTC.

The genes are TRBV4-2 and TRBJ2-1; 12 bases align to TRBD2. Unmatched junction bases numbered 1, after V lost 1 base and J lost 6 bases. The CDR3 is 15 amino acids. CDR1 is LGHNA, CDR2 YNFKEQ, per germline. In DNA, the CDR3 is TGTGCCAGCAGCCAAGTGACTAGCGGGAGCAATGAGCAGTTCTTC. Translating gives CASSQVTSGSNEQFF.

This clone occurred a few times. The chain combines TRBV7-2 with TRBJ2-7; tentatively, D is TRBD2 (5 bases). The germline V and J ends were trimmed by 5 bases and 2 bases, with 16 bases remaining between them. CDR3 length: 15 residues. CDR1 and CDR2 from the germline V gene are SGHTA and FQGNSA. The CDR3 region is CASSRAAEAPYEQYF. CDR3 DNA: TGTGCCAGCAGCCGAGCGGCGGAGGCCCCCTACGAGCAGTACTTC.

The chain links TRBV7-6 to TRBJ2-7, with D maybe TRBD1 (6 bases). With 5 bases removed from V and 0 bases from J, the gap between germline ends came to 17 bases. The CDR3 consists of 16 residues. Germline loops: CDR1 SGHVS, CDR2 FNYEAQ. The CDR3 loop is CASSPLRGISSYEQYF. In DNA form, the CDR3 reads TGTGCCAGCAGCCCCCTTAGGGGGATAAGCTCCTACGAGCAGTACTTC.

The chain links TRBV2 to TRBJ2-3; D uncertain. The CDR3 is made up of 12 amino acids. CDR1 is SNHLY, CDR2 FYNNEI, per germline. V lost 7 bases and J lost 1, with 6 bases in between. The CDR3 nucleotides read TGTGCCAGCACGGTAGGCACAGATACGCAGTATTTT. It yields the protein CASTVGTDTQYF.

CDR3 residues: CASRPTSGYYEQYF. For the CDR3, the DNA is TGTGCCAGCAGACCAACTAGCGGGTACTACGAGCAGTACTTC. The V call is TRBV27, the J call TRBJ2-7, with 9 bases fitting TRBD2. The ends lost 6 bases at V and 3 bases at J; junction bases unmatched: 6. CDR1 and CDR2 from the germline V gene are MNHEY and SMNVEV (reference sequence). CDR3 length: 14 residues.

This clone was seen a handful of times. The chain recombines TRBV15 with TRBJ1-2; a weak D match, TRBD1 (5 bases). Germline lookup yields CDR1 LNHNV and CDR2 YYDKDF (reference sequence). The CDR3 spans 15 residues. V lost 6 bases, J lost 5 bases, and 19 bases lay in between. CDR3 DNA: TGTGCCACCAGAAGCGGTGGGGGGAAATGGTATGGCTACACCTTC. Translation: CATRSGGGKWYGYTF. The full variable domain, rest sourced from reference TRBV15 and TRBJ1-2, is DAMVIQNPRYQVTQFGKPVTLSCSQTLNHNVMYWYQQKSSQAPKLLFHYYDKDFNNEADTPDNFQSRRPNTSFCFLDIRSPGLGDTAMYLCATRSGGGKWYGYTFGSGTRLTVV.

V is TRBV9 and J is TRBJ2-7; weak D call: TRBD2 (7 bases). CDR3 size: 15 residues. The germline V gene encodes CDR1 SGDLS and CDR2 YYNGEE. V was trimmed by 0 bases and J by 5 bases, leaving 15 bases between them. The CDR3 sequence is CASSVGGRGGNEQYF. The CDR3 region has the DNA TGTGCCAGCAGCGTAGGAGGCAGGGGAGGGAACGAGCAGTACTTC.

V is TRBV10-3 and J is TRBJ2-7; 10 nucleotides line up with TRBD2. Germline CDR1 reads ENHRY; CDR2 reads SYGVKD. V shed 2 bases and J 2 bases; nucleotides not matched to a gene: 6. The CDR3 totals 16 residues. The CDR3 region has the DNA TGTGCCATCAGTGAGCGCCGGACTAGCGGCACCTACGAGCAGTACTTC. It is translated as CAISERRTSGTYEQYF.

The chain carries TRBV11-2 and TRBJ1-5; 8 bases match TRBD1. Germline V gene sequence: CDR1 SGHAT, CDR2 FQNNGV. V was pared by 4 bases and J by 6 bases, with 11 bases of the junction left unmatched. The CDR3 covers 16 residues. CDR3 DNA: TGTGCCAGCAGCTGTCCAGGGGGCGCGGTCTGTCAGCCCCAGCATTTT. Amino acid sequence: CASSCPGGAVCQPQHF.

The J gene is TRBJ2-5, the V gene TRBV2, with 8 bases matching TRBD1. There are 14 residues in the CDR3. The V and J ends lost 6 bases and 0 bases, in that order; junction bases with no gene match: 3. Looked up from germline, CDR1 is SNHLY and CDR2 is FYNNEI. CDR3 coding DNA: TGTGCCAGCAGGAGGACAGGGAACCAAGAGACCCAGTACTTC. Its translation is CASRRTGNQETQYF. The full variable domain, rest sourced from reference TRBV2 and TRBJ2-5, is EPEVTQTPSHQVTQMGQEVILRCVPISNHLYFYWYRQILGQKVEFLVSFYNNEISEKSEIFDDQFSVERPDGSNFTLKIRSTKLEDSAMYFCASRRTGNQETQYFGPGTRLLVL.

The chain uses TRBV4-1 and TRBJ2-7, with D perhaps TRBD1 (6 bases). CDR3 length: 13 residues. The V and J ends lost 3 bases and 5 bases respectively, with 11 bases between them. The germline CDR1 and CDR2 sequences are MGHRA and YSYEKL. CDR3 nucleotides: TGCGCCAGCAGCCAGCCGGGACACAACGAGCAGTACTTC. Its translation is CASSQPGHNEQYF.

This clone was seen more than once but under ten times. V gene TRBV27 combines with J gene TRBJ2-1; TRBD2 matches at 16 bases. V was clipped by 3 bases and J by 3 bases; unmatched bases: 8. The CDR3 is made up of 19 amino acids. Germline CDR1 is MNHEY and CDR2 is SMNVEV (reference sequence). CDR3 protein: CASSFGTSGRAGVYNEQFF. CDR3 bases: TGTGCCAGCAGTTTCGGGACTAGCGGGAGGGCCGGGGTCTACAATGAGCAGTTCTTC.

The rearrangement links TRBV7-2 to TRBJ2-5, with 9 positions matching TRBD1. This CDR3 is built from 15 residues. Trimming at V came to 5 bases and at J to 4 bases, leaving 8 bases not matched to a gene. Per the germline V gene, CDR1 is SGHTA and CDR2 is FQGNSA. CDR3 bases: TGTGCCAGCAGCGCGGACAGGGGTGGGACAGAGACCCAGTACTTC. Protein product: CASSADRGGTETQYF. Full variable domain (missing parts from reference TRBV7-2 and TRBJ2-5): GAGVSQSPSNKVTEKGKDVELRCDPISGHTALYWYRQSLGQGLEFLIYFQGNSAPDKSGLPSDRFSAERTGGSVSTLTIQRTQQEDSAVYLCASSADRGGTETQYFGPGTRLLVL.

The J gene is TRBJ1-3, the V gene TRBV10-2; 7 bases are shared with TRBD1. Germline loops: CDR1 WSHSY, CDR2 SAAADI. J was trimmed by 2 bases and V by 6 bases; bases with no gene match: 1. The CDR3 has 13 amino acids. The CDR3 sequence is CASRGGTGNTIYF. CDR3 DNA sequence: TGCGCCAGCAGAGGGGGCACTGGAAACACCATATATTTT.

This chain uses TRBV9 with TRBJ2-1; 9 bases map to TRBD2. The CDR3 has 13 residues. With V trimmed by 7 bases and J by 3 bases, 2 bases remained unmatched. The germline CDR1 and CDR2 sequences are SGDLS and YYNGEE. CDR3: CASAGGVYNEQFF. CDR3 coding DNA: TGTGCCAGCGCGGGAGGGGTCTACAATGAGCAGTTCTTC.

This chain joins TRBV27 and TRBJ1-1; D possibly corresponds to TRBD1 (6 bases). The germline CDR1 and CDR2 sequences are MNHEY and SMNVEV (reference sequence). This CDR3 is built from 14 residues. V was cut by 5 bases and J by 1 base, with 11 bases left in between. The CDR3 here is CASSPRTANTEAFF. Written as DNA, the CDR3 is TGTGCCAGCAGTCCACGGACAGCGAACACTGAAGCTTTCTTT.

The rearrangement links TRBV5-4 to TRBJ2-3, with TRBD1 matching 12 bases. This CDR3 has 17 residues. V trimming: 5 bases; J trimming: 5 bases; junction bases outside the gene matches: 12. In germline, CDR1 is SGHNT, CDR2 YYREEE (reference sequence). DNA of the CDR3: TGTGCCAGCAGGACCCGACAGGGACAGGGGGCCGGAGATACGCAGTATTTT. It specifies CASRTRQGQGAGDTQYF.

This chain links TRBV7-2 with TRBJ1-1; D is possibly TRBD1 (6 bases). This CDR3 has 17 amino acids. Looked up from germline, CDR1 is SGHTA and CDR2 is FQGNSA. V lost 5 bases to trimming and J lost 0 bases, with 19 bases between them. This CDR3 reads CASSQKVRTALNTEAFF. For the CDR3, the DNA is TGTGCCAGCAGCCAGAAGGTGCGGACAGCCTTGAACACTGAAGCTTTCTTT.

On this clone: The junction differs from germline at one of its ends, possibly a read error. The J gene is TRBJ2-3, the V gene TRBV6-5, with a possible D match to TRBD2 (7 bases). This CDR3 comprises 13 residues. Germline loops: CDR1 MNHEY, CDR2 SVGAGI. The CDR3: CASSPIGGGAGLF. In nucleotides, the CDR3 is TGTGCCAGCAGCCCTATAGGGGGGGGCGCGGGGTTATTT.

The chain links TRBV7-3 to TRBJ2-7; TRBD1 aligns across 12 bases. CDR1 SGHTA and CDR2 FQGTGA come from the germline V gene. Trimming removed 2 bases from V and 7 bases from J; junction bases left unmatched: 3. CDR3 size: 14 residues. The CDR3 sequence: CASSLGTGGKEQYF. In nucleotides, the CDR3 is TGTGCCAGCAGCTTAGGGACAGGGGGCAAAGAGCAGTACTTC.

This rearrangement joins TRBV9 to TRBJ2-5; 9 bases are shared with TRBD2. Trimming cost V 0 bases and J 1 base; bases outside gene matches: 4. This CDR3 spans 16 amino acids. The germline gives CDR1 SGDLS, CDR2 YYNGEE. This CDR3 is CASSVGASGTQETQYF. CDR3 nucleotide sequence: TGTGCCAGCAGCGTAGGGGCTAGCGGGACCCAAGAGACCCAGTACTTC.

The chain is built from TRBV4-2 and TRBJ1-3; the D is unclear. The CDR3 extends over 16 amino acids. Germline V gives CDR1 LGHNA, CDR2 YNFKEQ. The V and J ends lost 4 bases and 0 bases respectively, with 13 bases between them. CDR3 region: CASSPYPGSSGNTIYF. CDR3 coding DNA: TGTGCCAGCAGCCCGTATCCGGGTTCCTCTGGAAACACCATATATTTT.

The V gene is TRBV21-1, the J gene TRBJ2-4; no check of the table's D call, TRBD1, against the DNA was made. TRBV21-1 represents a pseudogene. This CDR3 is built from 18 residues. CDR3 sequence reads: CASSKANSKLLAKNIQYF. As DNA, the CDR3 is TGTGCCAGCAGCAAAGCGAACAGCAAACTTTTAGCCAAAAACATTCAGTACTTC.

Only one count was recorded for this clone. This chain connects TRBV20-1 to TRBJ2-5; D unclear. Germline CDR1 and CDR2: DFQATT and SNEGSKA (reference sequence). This CDR3 contains 11 residues. The CDR3 here is CSATPLETQYF. DNA for the CDR3: TGCAGCGCGACTCCCTTGGAGACCCAGTACTTC.